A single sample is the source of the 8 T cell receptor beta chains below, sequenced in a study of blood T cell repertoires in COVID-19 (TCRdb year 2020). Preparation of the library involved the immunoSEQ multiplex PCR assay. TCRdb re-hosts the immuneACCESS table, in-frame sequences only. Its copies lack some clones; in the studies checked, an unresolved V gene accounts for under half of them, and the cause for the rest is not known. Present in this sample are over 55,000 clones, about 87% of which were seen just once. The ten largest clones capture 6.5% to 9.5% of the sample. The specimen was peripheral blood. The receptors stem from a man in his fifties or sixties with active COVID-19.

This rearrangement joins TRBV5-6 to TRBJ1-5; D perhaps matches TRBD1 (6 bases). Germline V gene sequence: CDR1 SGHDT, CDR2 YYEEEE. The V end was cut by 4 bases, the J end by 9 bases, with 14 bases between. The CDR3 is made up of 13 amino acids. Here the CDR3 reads CASSRDIIGPQHF. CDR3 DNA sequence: TGTGCCAGCAGCCGGGACATTATTGGGCCCCAGCATTTT. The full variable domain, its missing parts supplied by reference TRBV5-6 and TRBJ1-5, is DAGVTQSPTHLIKTRGQQVTLRCSPKSGHDTVSWYQQALGQGPQFIFQYYEEEERQRGNFPDRFSGHQFPNYSSELNVNALLLGDSALYLCASSRDIIGPQHFGDGTRLSIL.

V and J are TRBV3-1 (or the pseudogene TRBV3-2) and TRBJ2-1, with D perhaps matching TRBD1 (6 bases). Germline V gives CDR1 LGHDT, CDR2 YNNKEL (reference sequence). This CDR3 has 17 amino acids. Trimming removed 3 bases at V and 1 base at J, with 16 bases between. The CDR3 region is CASSHGRQDPSYNEQFF. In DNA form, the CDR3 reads TGTGCCAGCAGCCACGGACGACAGGACCCGTCCTACAATGAGCAGTTCTTC.

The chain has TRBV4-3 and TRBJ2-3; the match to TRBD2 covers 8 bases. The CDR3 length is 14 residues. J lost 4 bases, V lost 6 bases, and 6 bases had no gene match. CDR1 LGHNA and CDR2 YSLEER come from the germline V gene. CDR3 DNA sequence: TGCGCCAGCAGGGCGGGAGGAGGGGCAGATACGCAGTATTTT. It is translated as CASRAGGGADTQYF.

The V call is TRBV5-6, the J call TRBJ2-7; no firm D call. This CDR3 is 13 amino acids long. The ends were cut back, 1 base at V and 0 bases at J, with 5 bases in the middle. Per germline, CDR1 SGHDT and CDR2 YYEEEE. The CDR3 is CASSLTPSYEQYF. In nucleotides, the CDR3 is TGTGCCAGCAGCTTGACACCCTCCTACGAGCAGTACTTC.

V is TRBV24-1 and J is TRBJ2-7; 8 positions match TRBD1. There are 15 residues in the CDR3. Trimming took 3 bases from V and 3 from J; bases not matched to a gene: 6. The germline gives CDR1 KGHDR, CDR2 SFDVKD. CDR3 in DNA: TGTGCCACCAGTGATACCGGGACAGGTGACTACGAGCAGTACTTC. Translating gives CATSDTGTGDYEQYF.

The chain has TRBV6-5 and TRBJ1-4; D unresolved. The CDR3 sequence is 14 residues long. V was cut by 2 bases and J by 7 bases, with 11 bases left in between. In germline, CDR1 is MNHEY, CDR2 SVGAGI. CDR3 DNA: TGTGCCAGCAGTTACGACTGGTCCACTGAAAAACTGTTTTTT. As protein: CASSYDWSTEKLFF.

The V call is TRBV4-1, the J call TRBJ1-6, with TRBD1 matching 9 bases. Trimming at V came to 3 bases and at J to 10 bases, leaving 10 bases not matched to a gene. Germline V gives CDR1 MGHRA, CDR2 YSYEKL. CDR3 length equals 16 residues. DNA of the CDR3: TGCGCCAGCAGCCATCTCTTTCGGGACAGGGAATCACCCCTCCACTTT. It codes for CASSHLFRDRESPLHF.

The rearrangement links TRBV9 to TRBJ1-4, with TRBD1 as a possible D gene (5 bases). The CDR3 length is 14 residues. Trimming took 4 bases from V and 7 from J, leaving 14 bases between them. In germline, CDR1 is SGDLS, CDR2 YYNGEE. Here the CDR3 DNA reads TGTGCCAGCAGCCAGGGCAGGGTCGGTGAAAAACTGTTTTTT. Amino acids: CASSQGRVGEKLFF.